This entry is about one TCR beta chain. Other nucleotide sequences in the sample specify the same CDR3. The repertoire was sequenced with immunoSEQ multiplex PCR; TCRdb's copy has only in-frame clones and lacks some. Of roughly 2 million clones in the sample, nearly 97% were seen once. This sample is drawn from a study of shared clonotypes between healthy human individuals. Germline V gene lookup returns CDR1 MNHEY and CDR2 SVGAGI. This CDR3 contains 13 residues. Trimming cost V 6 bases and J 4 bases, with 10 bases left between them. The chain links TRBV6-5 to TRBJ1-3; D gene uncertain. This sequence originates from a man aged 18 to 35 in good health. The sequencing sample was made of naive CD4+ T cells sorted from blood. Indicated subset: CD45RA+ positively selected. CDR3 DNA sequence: TGTGCCAGCAGCCGAACCGTGGGAAACACCATATATTTT. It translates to CASSRTVGNTIYF.